This T cell receptor (beta chain) was captured by sequencing in a study of shared clonotypes between healthy human individuals. Study details: The study drew on two women and a few men aged 18 to 49 as donors.

Measured with immunoSEQ multiplex PCR; TCRdb has only the in-frame clones, and not every one. The data contain roughly 2 million clones, approximately 95% of them seen just once; the ten biggest clones take up around 1.1%. CD45RO-negative, CCR7-selected cells formed the naive CD8 fraction, which excluded terminally differentiated effector memory CD45RA+ cells. Comment on this clone: Its antigen remains unidentified.

V was pared by 6 bases and J by 4 bases, with 4 bases between. Germline CDR1 and CDR2: ENHRY and SYGVKD. CDR3 length: 11 residues. General study findings and limits: In having few donors, the study represented limited genetic and exposure-history diversity. It was only blood that was sampled, and tissue repertoires likely differ.

This chain joins TRBV10-3 and TRBJ2-1, with D hard to call. Sequenced: naive CD8+ T cells sorted from blood. This clonotype was obtained from a man younger than 30 in good health. CDR3 in amino acids: CAIRDYNEQFF. As DNA, the CDR3 is TGTGCCATCAGGGATTACAATGAGCAGTTCTTC.